The 10 T cell receptor beta chains presented below share a single source sample, sequenced in a study of CD8 T cells in ankylosing spondylitis. These receptors' targets are unknown. Study-level points and caveats: Seven or eight highly homologous variants formed a TCR beta motif that appeared characteristic of ankylosing spondylitis blood.

TCRdb re-analysed the 5' RACE reads in MiXCR, keeping a single row per CDR3 protein. The sample includes 400,000 to 450,000 distinct CDR3 sequences, 15% to 20% of them seen just once. The sample consisted of blood, either unsorted or a sorted T cell fraction (not recorded which). These receptor sequences come from a male donor with ankylosing spondylitis.

This chain uses TRBV5-1 with TRBJ1-5; possibly TRBD1 for D (6 bases). CDR1 is SGHRS, CDR2 YFSETQ, per germline. The CDR3 loop spans 16 amino acids. Trimming pared 4 bases from V and 4 bases from J, leaving 18 bases between. CDR3 amino acids: CASSPSGGAGNQPQHF. The CDR3 region has the DNA TGCGCCAGCAGCCCCAGTGGGGGGGCAGGTAATCAGCCCCAGCATTTT. Looking up the rest from reference TRBV5-1 and TRBJ1-5 gives the full variable domain: KAGVTQTPRYLIKTRGQQVTLSCSPISGHRSVSWYQQTPGQGLQFLFEYFSETQRNKGNFPGRFSGRQFSNSRSEMNVSTLELGDSALYLCASSPSGGAGNQPQHFGDGTRLSIL.

CDR3 nucleotides: TGCAGTGCTAGACCTGGACTAGCGCCACAAGAGACCCAGTACTTC. It is translated as CSARPGLAPQETQYF. This chain joins TRBV20-1 and TRBJ2-5; the match to TRBD2 covers 9 bases. The germline V gene has CDR1 DFQATT and CDR2 SNEGSKA (reference sequence). With V trimmed by 2 bases and J by 2 bases, 6 bases remained unmatched. This CDR3 is built from 15 residues.

The J gene is TRBJ1-5, the V gene TRBV5-5; D unclear. The V end was cut by 4 bases, the J end by 3 bases, with 11 bases between. Germline loops: CDR1 SGHKS, CDR2 YYEKEE (reference sequence). This CDR3 spans 14 amino acids. Here the CDR3 DNA reads TGTGCCAGCAGCCGCGGACCGATCAATCAGCCCCAGCATTTT. Translation: CASSRGPINQPQHF.

The V gene is TRBV20-1, the J gene TRBJ2-7; possible D gene TRBD2, 6 bases. Trimming removed 0 bases from V and 1 base from J, with 13 bases in between. This CDR3 region has 15 residues. Looked up from germline, CDR1 is DFQATT and CDR2 is SNEGSKA (reference sequence). The CDR3 DNA reads TGCAGTGCTAGAGATGGTAGCGGACCTTCCTACGAGCAGTACTTC. The encoded protein is CSARDGSGPSYEQYF.

The gene calls are TRBV4-2 and TRBJ1-1; TRBD1 might be the D (6 bases). CDR1 is LGHNA, CDR2 YNFKEQ, per germline. V was cut by 2 bases and J by 0 bases, with 16 bases left in between. The CDR3 has 17 residues. The CDR3 nucleotides read TGTGCCAGCAGCCAAACGGGGGCAGGGCAAATGAACACTGAAGCTTTCTTT. It codes for CASSQTGAGQMNTEAFF.

This clonotype showed up just a few times. V gene TRBV18 combines with J gene TRBJ2-1, with 11 bases fitting TRBD2. The CDR3 runs to 17 residues. Trimming cost V 0 bases and J 6 bases; bases outside gene matches: 7. CDR1 is KGHSH, CDR2 LQKENI, per germline. The CDR3 coding sequence is TGTGCCAGCTCACCACCGACTAGCGGGGCCACAATCAATGAGCAGTTCTTC. Translation gives CASSPPTSGATINEQFF.

This clonotype was seen more than once but under ten times. The chain carries TRBV6-2 or TRBV6-3 and TRBJ1-1, with D perhaps TRBD1 (5 bases). The V gene's germline CDR1 is MNHEY and CDR2 SVGEGT. CDR3 size: 12 residues. V gave up 5 bases and J gave up 11 bases, with 15 bases separating them. The chain's CDR3 is CASSRDPRRAFF. The DNA for the CDR3 is TGTGCCAGCAGTAGGGACCCACGTCGGGCTTTCTTT.

V is TRBV20-1 and J is TRBJ2-5; perhaps TRBD2 as D (7 bases). Trimming left V 0 bases short and J 3 bases short, with 14 bases between. This CDR3 spans 15 amino acids. The germline V gene has CDR1 DFQATT and CDR2 SNEGSKA (reference sequence). The CDR3 nucleotides read TGCAGTGCTAGAGACCCGGGGGGCCGGGAAGAGACCCAGTACTTC. This encodes CSARDPGGREETQYF.

This clonotype was seen a handful of times. The chain employs TRBV24-1 and TRBJ2-5, with TRBD1 identical over 9 bases. The ends lost 7 bases at V and 4 bases at J; junction bases unmatched: 6. Germline values: CDR1 KGHDR, CDR2 SFDVKD. The CDR3 loop spans 14 amino acids. The CDR3 region has the DNA TGTGCCACCAGCCAAAACAGGGGGCCAGAGACCCAGTACTTC. It is translated as CATSQNRGPETQYF.

This chain links TRBV2 with TRBJ1-2; the match to TRBD1 covers 11 bases. The V segment lost 2 bases and the J segment 8 bases; nucleotides outside the gene matches: 7. Germline CDR1 is SNHLY and CDR2 is FYNNEI. The CDR3 consists of 15 residues. The CDR3 loop is CASSERTGGSGGYTF. CDR3 in DNA: TGTGCCAGCAGTGAAAGGACAGGGGGCTCGGGAGGCTACACCTTC.